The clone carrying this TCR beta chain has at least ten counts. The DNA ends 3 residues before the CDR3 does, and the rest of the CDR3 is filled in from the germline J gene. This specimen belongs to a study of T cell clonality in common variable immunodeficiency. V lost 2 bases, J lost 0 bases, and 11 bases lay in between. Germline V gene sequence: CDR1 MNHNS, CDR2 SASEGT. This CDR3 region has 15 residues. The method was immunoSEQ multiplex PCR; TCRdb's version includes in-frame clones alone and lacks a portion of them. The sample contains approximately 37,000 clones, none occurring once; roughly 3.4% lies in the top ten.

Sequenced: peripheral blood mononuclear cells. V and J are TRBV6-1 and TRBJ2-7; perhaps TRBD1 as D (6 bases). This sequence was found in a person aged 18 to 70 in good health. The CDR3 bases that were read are TGTGCCAGCAGTGAACCGGCAGGGGTCTCCTACGAG. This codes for CASSEPAGVSYE. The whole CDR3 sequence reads CASSEPAGVSYEQYF.